Listed below are T cell receptor beta chains from one sample, sequenced in a study of PD-1 blockade in classical Hodgkin lymphoma. Generated by immunoSEQ multiplex PCR, the TCRdb table keeps only in-frame clones and is missing some. The sample includes fewer than 40,000 clones, roughly 91% of them seen just once. Material: CD4+ T cells from blood. These receptors were collected from a human donor with classical Hodgkin lymphoma. Each CDR3 is given with its conserved first and last residue. Fields, in order: V gene, clone size, D gene, J gene, CDR3 DNA, CDR3 protein. A D gene is named only where the DNA matches it firmly. Some rows have no size entry. The others give once, few or many, or a class for an expanded clone.

V gene: TRBV7-2
clone size: .
D gene: TRBD2
J gene: TRBJ2-3
CDR3 DNA: TGTGCCAGCAGCTTAGCGATAGCGGGGCTTAGCACAGATACGCAGTATTTT
CDR3 protein: CASSLAIAGLSTDTQYF

V gene: TRBV7-9
clone size: .
D gene: .
J gene: TRBJ1-1
CDR3 DNA: TGTGCCAGCAGCCATCGACTGTTAAACACTGAAGCTTTCTTT
CDR3 protein: CASSHRLLNTEAFF

V gene: TRBV6-5
clone size: few
D gene: .
J gene: TRBJ1-1
CDR3 DNA: TGTGCCAGCAGGAAAATAGGGGGGAACACTGAAGCTTTCTTT
CDR3 protein: CASRKIGGNTEAFF

V gene: TRBV18
clone size: .
D gene: .
J gene: TRBJ1-6
CDR3 DNA: TGTGCCAGCTCACGTACAGGGTGGGATTCACCCCTCCACTTT
CDR3 protein: CASSRTGWDSPLHF

V gene: TRBV27
clone size: .
D gene: .
J gene: TRBJ2-1
CDR3 DNA: TGTGCCAGCAGTGCACTACGTCGTCGCAATGAGCAGTTCTTC
CDR3 protein: CASSALRRRNEQFF

V gene: TRBV7-8
clone size: .
D gene: TRBD1
J gene: TRBJ2-1
CDR3 DNA: TGTGCCAGCAGCTCCCCCACAGGGGGAAACCTGAATGAGCAGTTCTTC
CDR3 protein: CASSSPTGGNLNEQFF

V gene: TRBV5-4
clone size: .
D gene: .
J gene: TRBJ2-3
CDR3 DNA: TGTGCCAGCAGCCCGCAAGGACCTAGCACAGATACGCAGTATTTT
CDR3 protein: CASSPQGPSTDTQYF

V gene: TRBV4-2
clone size: once
D gene: TRBD2
J gene: TRBJ2-5
CDR3 DNA: TGTGCCAGCAGCCATGATTCCGGGACTAGCGGGGGGGGGCGAGAGACCCAGTACTTC
CDR3 protein: CASSHDSGTSGGGRETQYF

V gene: TRBV5-1
clone size: once
D gene: .
J gene: TRBJ2-1
CDR3 DNA: TGCGCCAGCAGCTTGGTAGCGGCGGAGTACAATGAGCAGTTCTTC
CDR3 protein: CASSLVAAEYNEQFF

V gene: TRBV5-4
clone size: .
D gene: .
J gene: TRBJ2-3
CDR3 DNA: TGTGCCAGCAGCATCATCCCCGGGGTAACAGATACGCAGTATTTT
CDR3 protein: CASSIIPGVTDTQYF

V gene: TRBV7-9
clone size: .
D gene: .
J gene: TRBJ2-7
CDR3 DNA: TGTGCCAGCAGCTTAGGGGGCGGCACATCCTACGAGCAGTACTTC
CDR3 protein: CASSLGGGTSYEQYF

V gene: TRBV27
clone size: once
D gene: TRBD1
J gene: TRBJ1-1
CDR3 DNA: TGTGCCAGCAGGAAACAGGGGTGGGACACTGAAGCTTTCTTT
CDR3 protein: CASRKQGWDTEAFF

V gene: TRBV4-3
clone size: .
D gene: TRBD2
J gene: TRBJ2-7
CDR3 DNA: TGCGCCAGCAGCCAAGTGCCAGCGGGAGGGCCCGGCGAGCAGTACTTC
CDR3 protein: CASSQVPAGGPGEQYF

V gene: TRBV6-4
clone size: .
D gene: TRBD1
J gene: TRBJ1-5
CDR3 DNA: TGTGCCAGCAGCGGGACAGTAGGCCAGCCCCAGCATTTT
CDR3 protein: CASSGTVGQPQHF

V gene: TRBV9
clone size: .
D gene: TRBD2
J gene: TRBJ2-1
CDR3 DNA: TGTGCCAGCAGTTCTAGCGGGGGGGCCTACAATGAGCAGTTCTTC
CDR3 protein: CASSSSGGAYNEQFF

V gene: TRBV18
clone size: .
D gene: TRBD1
J gene: TRBJ1-1
CDR3 DNA: TGTGCCAGCTCACCCGGGACAGGGGCTGAAGCTTTCTTT
CDR3 protein: CASSPGTGAEAFF

V gene: TRBV11-2
clone size: .
D gene: .
J gene: TRBJ1-2
CDR3 DNA: TGTGCCAGCAGCTTAGATGGGGCCGACTATGGCTACACCTTC
CDR3 protein: CASSLDGADYGYTF

V gene: TRBV10-1
clone size: .
D gene: TRBD2
J gene: TRBJ2-3
CDR3 DNA: TGCGCCAGCAGTGAGTCGACTAGCGGGGGGACCACAGATACGCAGTATTTT
CDR3 protein: CASSESTSGGTTDTQYF

V gene: TRBV7-2
clone size: .
D gene: TRBD1
J gene: TRBJ1-1
CDR3 DNA: TGTGCCAGCAGCTTGAACAGGGGAGGTGAAGCTTTCTTT
CDR3 protein: CASSLNRGGEAFF

V gene: TRBV19
clone size: .
D gene: TRBD1
J gene: TRBJ2-7
CDR3 DNA: TGTGCCAGTAGATCAGGGGGAAAGGCCTCCTCCTACGAGCAGTACTTC
CDR3 protein: CASRSGGKASSYEQYF

V gene: TRBV5-6
clone size: once
D gene: .
J gene: TRBJ2-1
CDR3 DNA: TGTGCCAGCAGTCGTAGCAGGGACTCTGGCTATGAGCAGTTCTTC
CDR3 protein: CASSRSRDSGYEQFF

V gene: TRBV5-6
clone size: .
D gene: .
J gene: TRBJ1-1
CDR3 DNA: TGTGCCAGCAGCTCGGCGGACAGGAACACTGAAGCTTTCTTT
CDR3 protein: CASSSADRNTEAFF

V gene: TRBV18
clone size: .
D gene: TRBD2
J gene: TRBJ2-1
CDR3 DNA: TGTGCCAGCTCACCACCGGGGGGGGAGCAGTTCTTC
CDR3 protein: CASSPPGGEQFF

V gene: TRBV15
clone size: .
D gene: .
J gene: TRBJ2-1
CDR3 DNA: TGTGCCACCAGCAGAGATCCCCTAGCGGAGCAGTTCTTC
CDR3 protein: CATSRDPLAEQFF

V gene: TRBV19
clone size: .
D gene: TRBD1
J gene: TRBJ2-2
CDR3 DNA: TGTGCCAGTAGCCCGGACAGGGGGCCGGTCACCGGGGAGCTGTTTTTT
CDR3 protein: CASSPDRGPVTGELFF

V gene: TRBV6-5
clone size: .
D gene: .
J gene: TRBJ1-6
CDR3 DNA: TGTGCCAGCAGTTACTCGGGGCCCCGACGGAATTCACCCCTCCACTTT
CDR3 protein: CASSYSGPRRNSPLHF

V gene: TRBV7-2
clone size: .
D gene: .
J gene: TRBJ1-5
CDR3 DNA: TGTGCCAGCAGCTGGAACCAAGGCCAGCCCCAGCATTTT
CDR3 protein: CASSWNQGQPQHF

V gene: TRBV5-4
clone size: .
D gene: .
J gene: TRBJ1-2
CDR3 DNA: TGTGCCAGCAGCTTGGCCATTGCACAGGATGGCTACACCTTC
CDR3 protein: CASSLAIAQDGYTF

V gene: TRBV18
clone size: .
D gene: .
J gene: TRBJ2-7
CDR3 DNA: TGTGCCAGCTCACCACAGGCAGGGTTAGCCTACGAGCAGTACTTC
CDR3 protein: CASSPQAGLAYEQYF

V gene: TRBV5-6
clone size: .
D gene: .
J gene: TRBJ1-1
CDR3 DNA: TGTGCCAGCAGCTTGGATTTTTACGACACTGAAGCTTTCTTT
CDR3 protein: CASSLDFYDTEAFF

V gene: TRBV28
clone size: .
D gene: .
J gene: TRBJ1-2
CDR3 DNA: TGTGCCAGCAGTACGACTGGCCGTCAAAGCTACACCTTC
CDR3 protein: CASSTTGRQSYTF

V gene: TRBV19
clone size: .
D gene: .
J gene: TRBJ1-2
CDR3 DNA: TGTGCCAGTAGTATGATCTGGGGGGGAGACTATGGCTACACCTTC
CDR3 protein: CASSMIWGGDYGYTF

V gene: TRBV6-6
clone size: .
D gene: .
J gene: TRBJ2-7
CDR3 DNA: TGTGCCAGCAGCCCCGGGCCGAACTACGAGCAGTACTTC
CDR3 protein: CASSPGPNYEQYF

V gene: TRBV5-1
clone size: .
D gene: .
J gene: TRBJ2-3
CDR3 DNA: TGCGCCAGCAGCTTGGGGGAAAGCACAGATACGCAGTATTTT
CDR3 protein: CASSLGESTDTQYF

V gene: TRBV14
clone size: .
D gene: .
J gene: TRBJ2-5
CDR3 DNA: TGTGCCAGCAGCCAAGAGAACCAAGAGACCCAGTACTTC
CDR3 protein: CASSQENQETQYF

V gene: TRBV18
clone size: .
D gene: .
J gene: TRBJ1-1
CDR3 DNA: TGTGCCAGCTCACCAGGTGACAGGCTGAACACTGAAGCTTTCTTT
CDR3 protein: CASSPGDRLNTEAFF

V gene: TRBV7-3
clone size: .
D gene: TRBD1
J gene: TRBJ2-7
CDR3 DNA: TGTGCCAGCAGCTTCGGGACAGTCTACGAGCAGTACTTC
CDR3 protein: CASSFGTVYEQYF

V gene: TRBV19
clone size: .
D gene: .
J gene: TRBJ1-1
CDR3 DNA: TGTGCCAGTAGTAAGGCGGCCGACACTGAAGCTTTCTTT
CDR3 protein: CASSKAADTEAFF

V gene: TRBV5-1
clone size: .
D gene: .
J gene: TRBJ1-2
CDR3 DNA: TGCGCCAGCAGCCCGACCGTGGGAGACTATGGCTACACCTTC
CDR3 protein: CASSPTVGDYGYTF

V gene: TRBV5-8
clone size: .
D gene: .
J gene: TRBJ2-5
CDR3 DNA: TGTGCCAGCAGCCTCGGACTGAACCAAGAGACCCAGTACTTC
CDR3 protein: CASSLGLNQETQYF

V gene: TRBV2
clone size: .
D gene: .
J gene: TRBJ1-5
CDR3 DNA: TGTGCCAGCAGCCCGGTGATCCCTTCCTATCAGCCCCAGCATTTT
CDR3 protein: CASSPVIPSYQPQHF

V gene: TRBV28
clone size: .
D gene: TRBD1
J gene: TRBJ2-7
CDR3 DNA: TGTGCCAGCAGTTCAGGGGGCTACGAGCAGTACTTC
CDR3 protein: CASSSGGYEQYF

V gene: TRBV18
clone size: once
D gene: .
J gene: TRBJ2-7
CDR3 DNA: TGTGCCAGCTCACCTCTCCGGACTGACTACGAGCAGTACTTC
CDR3 protein: CASSPLRTDYEQYF

V gene: TRBV2
clone size: .
D gene: .
J gene: TRBJ1-5
CDR3 DNA: TGTGCCAGCAGGTCACAGGGCAATCAGCCCCAGCATTTT
CDR3 protein: CASRSQGNQPQHF

V gene: TRBV5-1
clone size: .
D gene: TRBD2
J gene: TRBJ2-5
CDR3 DNA: TGCGCCAGCAGCTGGGGACTAGCGGGGGGCATAAAAGAGACCCAGTACTTC
CDR3 protein: CASSWGLAGGIKETQYF

V gene: TRBV19
clone size: .
D gene: TRBD1
J gene: TRBJ2-2
CDR3 DNA: TGTGCCAGTGGGCCCGGACAGGGGGCGGTCGGGGAGCTGTTTTTT
CDR3 protein: CASGPGQGAVGELFF

V gene: TRBV10-3
clone size: .
D gene: TRBD2
J gene: TRBJ2-3
CDR3 DNA: TGTGCCATCAGTGCGAGTAGCGGGGGCACAGATACGCAGTATTTT
CDR3 protein: CAISASSGGTDTQYF

V gene: TRBV25-1
clone size: .
D gene: .
J gene: TRBJ1-5
CDR3 DNA: TGTGCCAGCAGTGACAGGATCAATCAGCCCCAGCATTTT
CDR3 protein: CASSDRINQPQHF

V gene: TRBV2
clone size: .
D gene: TRBD1
J gene: TRBJ2-2
CDR3 DNA: TGTGCCAGCAGCGGACAGGGGATACGGACCGGGGAGCTGTTTTTT
CDR3 protein: CASSGQGIRTGELFF

V gene: TRBV5-4
clone size: .
D gene: .
J gene: TRBJ2-3
CDR3 DNA: TGTGCCAGCAGCTTGCTGCGACTAGGGACCACAGATACGCAGTATTTT
CDR3 protein: CASSLLRLGTTDTQYF

V gene: TRBV7-2
clone size: once
D gene: TRBD2
J gene: TRBJ2-1
CDR3 DNA: TGTGCCAGCAGCTTAGTGGCTAGCGGGGACAATGAGCAGTTCTTC
CDR3 protein: CASSLVASGDNEQFF

V gene: TRBV2
clone size: few
D gene: TRBD1
J gene: TRBJ2-4
CDR3 DNA: TGTGCCAGCAGATTACGGACAGGGGGCTCCAAAAACATTCAGTACTTC
CDR3 protein: CASRLRTGGSKNIQYF

V gene: TRBV6-6
clone size: .
D gene: TRBD1
J gene: TRBJ1-5
CDR3 DNA: TGTGCCAGCAGTTATGGGACAGGGGAACCGCCCCAGCATTTT
CDR3 protein: CASSYGTGEPPQHF